What follows are 4 T cell receptor beta chains derived from one specimen sequenced in a study of blood T cell repertoires in COVID-19. Assay used: immunoSEQ multiplex PCR; TCRdb lists only in-frame clones, some missing. The table has about 77,000 clones, less than 85% seen once. Sequenced material: peripheral blood. The receptors here all came from a woman between 65 and 79 years old with acute or convalescent COVID-19.

V usage is TRBV6-2 or TRBV6-3 and J usage is TRBJ2-7; D is undetermined. The V gene lost 2 bases and the J gene lost 4 bases, with 12 bases spanning the gap. This CDR3 has 14 amino acids. CDR1 is MNHEY and CDR2 is SVGEGT in the germline V gene. The CDR3 DNA is TGTGCCAGCAGTTACACTCGGGTGAGGTACGAGCAGTACTTC. It translates to CASSYTRVRYEQYF.

Only one count was recorded for this clone. The CDR3 is CASSYGTGGDIYGYTF. The CDR3 coding sequence is TGTGCCAGCAGTTACGGGACAGGGGGCGATATCTATGGCTACACCTTC. The chain uses TRBV6-2 or TRBV6-3 and TRBJ1-2; 12 bases align to TRBD1. Germline V gene lookup returns CDR1 MNHEY and CDR2 SVGEGT. With 2 bases clipped from V and 4 bases from J, the junction kept 5 bases outside the gene matches. This CDR3 has 16 amino acids.

The J gene is TRBJ2-7, the V gene TRBV4-1; 9 bases map to TRBD2. The CDR3 covers 14 residues. The J segment lost 6 bases and the V segment lost 2 bases, leaving 5 bases of the junction unmatched. Looked up from germline, CDR1 is MGHRA and CDR2 is YSYEKL. CDR3 nucleotide sequence: TGCGCCAGCAGCCAATATGCGGGGGGGGTCGAGCAGTACTTC. Protein: CASSQYAGGVEQYF.

The genes are TRBV12-3 or TRBV12-4 and TRBJ2-7, with unresolved D. The V end lost 6 bases, the J end lost 1 base, and 4 bases lay between the germline ends. The CDR3 runs to 11 residues. CDR3 protein: CASSPSYEQYF. The DNA of the CDR3 is TGTGCCAGCAGCCCTTCCTACGAGCAGTACTTC.